The 5 T cell receptor beta chains below come from one sample, sequenced in a study of TIL therapy for anti-PD-1-resistant metastatic lung cancer. Sequencing used immunoSEQ v3. The table came from immunoSEQ multiplex PCR; TCRdb's copy has only in-frame clones and leaves some out. The sample includes approximately 50,000 clones, around three quarters of them seen just once. As to time point: pre-treatment sample, taken before nivolumab and TIL therapy. The sample was blood, taken at baseline. Receptor source: a man between 65 and 85 years old with non-small cell lung cancer.

The genes are TRBV7-8 and TRBJ1-2; weak D call: TRBD1 (5 bases). Germline V gene sequence: CDR1 SGHVS, CDR2 FQNEAQ. Trimming removed 4 bases from V and 5 bases from J, with 8 bases in between. The CDR3 covers 12 residues. The CDR3 DNA reads as TGTGCCAGCAGCTACGGGGGGTATGGCTACACCTTC. It encodes CASSYGGYGYTF.

This clone turned up a few times. V usage is TRBV5-1 and J usage is TRBJ1-1; D is unresolved. Germline values: CDR1 SGHRS, CDR2 YFSETQ. The ends were cut back, 0 bases at V and 5 bases at J, with 11 bases in the middle. There are 14 residues in the CDR3. The CDR3 region has the DNA TGCGCCAGCAGCTTGGGTTCCAGCGGGACTGAAGCTTTCTTT. Its translation is CASSLGSSGTEAFF. The variable domain in full, with the rest retrieved from reference TRBV5-1 and TRBJ1-1, is KAGVTQTPRYLIKTRGQQVTLSCSPISGHRSVSWYQQTPGQGLQFLFEYFSETQRNKGNFPGRFSGRQFSNSRSEMNVSTLELGDSALYLCASSLGSSGTEAFFGQGTRLTVV.

Only a few counts were recorded for this clone. CDR3 region: CASGKTMGNTYNEQFF. The DNA for the CDR3 is TGTGCCAGCGGAAAGACCATGGGGAATACCTACAATGAGCAGTTCTTC. The chain uses TRBV14 and TRBJ2-1; D unclear. The V end was cut by 8 bases, the J end by 2 bases, with 19 bases between. Per the germline V gene, CDR1 is SGHDN and CDR2 is FVKESK. This CDR3 comprises 16 residues.

The rearrangement uses TRBV30 and TRBJ2-1; 12 bases are a match to TRBD2. Germline assignment: CDR1 GTSNPN and CDR2 SVGIG (reference sequence). With V trimmed by 6 bases and J by 6 bases, 9 bases remained unmatched. The CDR3 sequence is 15 residues long. The CDR3 spells CACIPSGRAPNEQFF. The CDR3 DNA reads TGTGCCTGCATACCTAGCGGGAGGGCCCCCAATGAGCAGTTCTTC.

V gene TRBV7-2 combines with J gene TRBJ1-1, with 10 nucleotides matching TRBD1. The CDR3 is made up of 17 amino acids. The V segment lost 5 bases and the J segment 1 base; nucleotides outside the gene matches: 10. Germline CDR1 reads SGHTA; CDR2 reads FQGNSA. The CDR3 here is CASSGAGQGIWNTEAFF. The CDR3 bases are TGTGCCAGCAGCGGGGCGGGACAGGGGATTTGGAACACTGAAGCTTTCTTT.